This is a list of T cell receptor beta chains from one sample in a study of shared clonotypes between healthy human individuals. Here immunoSEQ multiplex PCR was the method, and the copy in TCRdb shows in-frame clones only, minus some. This sample has hundreds of thousands of clones, with around three quarters found just once. Sequenced material: memory CD4+ T cells sorted from blood. The receptor set was obtained from a woman in her twenties or thirties in good health. The CDR3 runs from the conserved cysteine through the conserved F or W. A D gene is named only where the DNA matches it firmly. Not every row has a clone size; where given, it reads once, few, many or a size class.

clone size	D gene	V gene	J gene	CDR3 protein	CDR3 DNA
NA	NA	TRBV2	TRBJ2-7	CASRADRPRSYEQYF	TGTGCCAGCAGGGCTGACAGGCCCCGATCCTACGAGCAGTACTTC
NA	NA	TRBV30	TRBJ2-6	CAWRSGRASGANVLTF	TGTGCCTGGAGATCCGGACGGGCGTCTGGGGCCAACGTCCTGACTTTC
NA	TRBD1	TRBV5-1	TRBJ1-4	CASSMTGGDEKLFF	TGCGCCAGCAGCATGACAGGGGGAGATGAAAAACTGTTTTTT
many	NA	TRBV6-5	TRBJ2-3	CASSYSGEGTDTQYF	TGTGCCAGCAGTTACTCGGGGGAGGGCACAGATACGCAGTATTTT
NA	NA	TRBV5-1	TRBJ1-6	CASSSGLDNSPLHF	TGCGCCAGCAGCTCGGGACTGGATAATTCACCCCTCCACTTT
NA	NA	TRBV7-9	TRBJ2-3	CASSLLSGRTDTQYF	TGTGCCAGCAGCTTATTATCCGGGAGAACAGATACGCAGTATTTT
NA	NA	TRBV4-2	TRBJ1-4	CASSQETKTELFF	TGTGCCAGCAGCCAAGAGACGAAAACGGAACTGTTTTTT
NA	TRBD1	TRBV5-1	TRBJ2-5	CASSLEGQGTRYF	TGCGCCAGCAGCTTGGAAGGACAGGGGACTCGGTACTTC
NA	NA	TRBV15	TRBJ2-5	CATSFSTGRPRETQYF	TGTGCCACCAGCTTCTCGACTGGGAGGCCGAGGGAGACCCAGTACTTC
NA	NA	TRBV28	TRBJ1-3	CASSVPTLASSGNTIYF	TGTGCCAGCAGTGTCCCGACCTTGGCCAGCTCTGGAAACACCATATATTTT
NA	NA	TRBV28	TRBJ2-3	CASSPLLGGEMSTQYF	TGTGCCAGCAGTCCATTACTAGGAGGGGAAATGAGTACGCAGTATTTT
NA	NA	TRBV28	TRBJ2-2	CASSLTQAQTGELFF	TGTGCCAGCAGTTTAACACAGGCTCAAACCGGGGAGCTGTTTTTT
NA	NA	TRBV7-2	TRBJ2-5	CASSSGTLRETQYF	TGTGCCAGCAGCTCAGGGACTCTCCGAGAGACCCAGTACTTC
NA	NA	TRBV5-1	TRBJ1-2	CASSLDRAEYGYTF	TGCGCCAGCAGCTTGGACAGGGCGGAGTATGGCTACACCTTC
NA	NA	TRBV6-5	TRBJ1-2	CASSYSTLGGGYTF	TGTGCCAGCAGTTACTCGACTTTAGGAGGAGGCTACACCTTC